A selection of T cell receptor beta chains follows, all from one sample in a study of CXCR3-negative and CXCR3-positive naive CD8 T cells. For each CDR3 protein, TCRdb gives one entry from its re-call of the 5' RACE reads, without DNA. The sample table sets out around 63,000 distinct CDR3 sequences. Sequencing was done on a sample of naive CXCR3+ CD8+ T cells from blood. The source is a human donor in good health. Some clones in this sample may be carry-over from other donors' samples. CDR3s include the opening cysteine and the closing phenylalanine or tryptophan. A clone size is listed for some rows: how often the clone was seen (once, few, many), or a class if it is expanded.

TRBJ2-1	.	TRBV12-3/TRBV12-4	CASSLPPLAGTGSEQFF
TRBJ1-1	.	TRBV7-3	CASSPTGDTNEAFF
TRBJ2-7	.	TRBV11-2	CASSPSGPYYEQYF
TRBJ1-1	.	TRBV5-1	CASSFRPTGSTEAFF
TRBJ2-7	.	TRBV7-9	CASSSGQDRPYEQYF
TRBJ2-5	.	TRBV6-4	CASSPYGLAGETQYF
TRBJ2-1	.	TRBV29-1	CSAQLGGGQGYYNEQFF
TRBJ2-7	.	TRBV7-9	CASSLPGSEQYF
TRBJ2-7	.	TRBV7-9	CASSATRTGVSEQYF
TRBJ2-1	.	TRBV5-1	CASSSLGDNEQFF
TRBJ2-1	.	TRBV20-1	CSARTSGRNYNEQFF
TRBJ1-1	.	TRBV6-5	CASGQDENTEAFF
TRBJ2-7	.	TRBV9	CASSPAEGASSYEQYF
TRBJ2-5	.	TRBV29-1	CSVPDRETQYF
TRBJ1-2	.	TRBV4-2	CASSQDGNGYTF
TRBJ2-5	.	TRBV13	CASSSGGPQETQYF
TRBJ2-7	.	TRBV28	CASSPYIDEQYF
TRBJ1-1	.	TRBV6-6	CASGIPGSTTEAFF
TRBJ2-1	.	TRBV29-1	CSGFGEGEQFF
TRBJ2-2	.	TRBV4-1	CASSQVLGLAGIRTGELFF
TRBJ2-3	.	TRBV7-9	CASSPGTSGSWDTQYF
TRBJ2-4	medium-sized	TRBV28	CASSSTPDLNIQYF
TRBJ2-3	.	TRBV6-5	CASSYASGGSTDTQYF
TRBJ2-1	.	TRBV19	CASSTGLAANNEQFF
TRBJ2-7	medium-sized	TRBV10-3	CAIAAGARTSRPYEQYF
TRBJ2-7	.	TRBV7-6	CASSLLGDSSYEQYF
TRBJ2-1	.	TRBV7-6	CASSDASGSYNEQFF
TRBJ2-7	.	TRBV28	CASSLTGPYEQYF
TRBJ2-7	.	TRBV6-2/TRBV6-3	CASSYSINDSFNYEQYF
TRBJ1-1	.	TRBV4-3	CASSQDTGLNTEAFF
TRBJ2-1	.	TRBV20-1	CSAEASESSYNEQFF
TRBJ1-2	.	TRBV29-1	CSVAGGDGSNYGYTF
TRBJ2-1	.	TRBV10-3	CAISVSSGSSYNEQFF
TRBJ2-5	.	TRBV9	CASSVGPAETQYF
TRBJ1-2	.	TRBV6-5	CASSYADVFHYTF
TRBJ2-7	.	TRBV7-2	CASSLGRMSVSYEQYF
TRBJ2-1	.	TRBV10-3	CAISEELRGEQFF
TRBJ2-1	.	TRBV5-5	CASSPAWGLASSYNEQFF
TRBJ1-2	.	TRBV6-5	CASSPQAWNGYTF
TRBJ1-2	.	TRBV29-1	CSVGGTETTYGYTF
TRBJ2-1	.	TRBV29-1	CSVEVTGLSEQFF
TRBJ2-7	.	TRBV20-1	CSARDQSYEQYF
TRBJ1-4	.	TRBV29-1	CSVEEEVLGEKLFF
TRBJ2-3	.	TRBV25-1	CASRRGLLAQYF
TRBJ2-5	.	TRBV7-2	CASSLLGGTGETQYF
TRBJ2-2	.	TRBV27	CASTQVPLNTGELFF
TRBJ2-7	.	TRBV29-1	CSVSSSSSYEQYF
TRBJ2-5	.	TRBV20-1	CSPGWGETQYF
TRBJ2-1	.	TRBV3-1	CASSQGTGASYNEQFF
TRBJ2-1	.	TRBV7-2	CASSLVVGASSYNEQFF
TRBJ2-7	.	TRBV10-3	CATTDSYEQYF
TRBJ1-1	.	TRBV29-1	CSALGGDTEAFF
TRBJ1-6	.	TRBV23-1	CASSQSTGSSYNSPLHF
TRBJ2-4	.	TRBV28	CASSPWGENKNIQYF